This T cell receptor beta chain was sequenced for a study of T cell responses to AZD1222 COVID-19 vaccine (dated by TCRdb to the early 2020s). In the study overall: AZD1222 recipients given second doses at about 4 weeks or at about 12 weeks were pooled, since spike-specific TCR depth and breadth were not found to differ between the two schedules. A total of around 240 trial participants underwent TCR sequencing, of whom about 210 received two doses of AZD1222 and roughly 25 received two doses of the MenACWY control vaccine. Trial participants were enrolled by age into 18-55, 56-69 and 70-plus year subgroups, with approximately 150, 30 and 60 TCR-sequenced participants respectively. The investigation overall reported the following: Reportedly, almost half of the unique spike-specific TCRs recognized epitopes lying outside the regions that are mutated in the B.1.351 and B.1.1.7 variants. The vaccine-associated CD4 TCRs covered the entire spike protein, and the dominant responses fell in regions 160-218 and 743-854. Participants were mostly white British and included more females than males, and it was suggested by the authors that clonal diversity may have been underestimated. Spike-specific TCR breadth and depth rose significantly after two AZD1222 doses compared with day 0 and with MenACWY recipients. No day 14 peak-response samples were available, so repertoires were characterized only after the peak T cell response. The 56-69-year group was small, and its depth increase did not reach significance, likely because of low power. Only 5 to 7 AZD1222 recipients were SARS-CoV-2 seropositive at baseline, limiting conclusions about previously exposed vaccinees.

A note on this clone: There is no known antigen for this receptor. No much larger clone is present one base from it, and per-base qualities are unavailable.

The CDR3 regions of human TCRbeta chains were analyzed by immunosequencing. Regarding the original processing steps: Repertoire TCRs were checked for matches against a reference library of SARS-CoV-2-specific TCRs that had been generated using the MIRA antigen-specificity platform. Breadth meant the fraction of unique TCRs that were SARS-CoV-2-associated, whereas depth meant the fraction of total T cells that were SARS-CoV-2-associated. Each spike-specific TCR was assigned to its reactive spike region and to a CD4 or CD8 class using the MIRA data. Log10-transformed breadth and depth values were compared by one-way ANOVA with Sidak's multiple comparisons tests. Not all clones reach the TCRdb copy of this immuneACCESS table, which keeps in-frame sequences only. Checked studies attribute under half of the gap to unresolved V genes and leave the rest unexplained. The DNA gave D and trimming, while V, J and clone size come from that table. For this sample the table gives approximately 160,000 clones, of which 90% were detected only once. Roughly 1.6% of the sample belongs to the ten largest clones.

According to the germline V gene, CDR1 reads MDHEN and CDR2 reads SYDVKM. V is reduced by 3 bases and J by 1 base, leaving a spacing of 6 bases between them. From cysteine to phenylalanine, the CDR3 is 13 amino acids long. Only CDR3 DNA remains: 39 bases, in frame from the first base. The sample's time point label, decoded: baseline before first vaccination. Samples from vaccinated people were obtained from the UK trials COV001 and COV002, which included a single-blind randomized controlled phase 2/3 trial of AZD1222 (ChAdOx1 nCoV-19) in healthy adults. Trial participant PBMC samples were collected at day 0 and day 28 after the second dose for TCRbeta chain sequencing.

The origin of this receptor is an adult in good health. This chain joins TRBV28 to TRBJ1-1; D gene: possibly TRBD1, on 6 matching bases. The sample consisted of peripheral blood, taken on day 0 of AZD1222 vaccination. The CDR3 protein is CASSLGQNTEAFF. Read as DNA, the sequence is TGTGCCAGCAGTTTGGGACAGAACACTGAAGCTTTCTTT.